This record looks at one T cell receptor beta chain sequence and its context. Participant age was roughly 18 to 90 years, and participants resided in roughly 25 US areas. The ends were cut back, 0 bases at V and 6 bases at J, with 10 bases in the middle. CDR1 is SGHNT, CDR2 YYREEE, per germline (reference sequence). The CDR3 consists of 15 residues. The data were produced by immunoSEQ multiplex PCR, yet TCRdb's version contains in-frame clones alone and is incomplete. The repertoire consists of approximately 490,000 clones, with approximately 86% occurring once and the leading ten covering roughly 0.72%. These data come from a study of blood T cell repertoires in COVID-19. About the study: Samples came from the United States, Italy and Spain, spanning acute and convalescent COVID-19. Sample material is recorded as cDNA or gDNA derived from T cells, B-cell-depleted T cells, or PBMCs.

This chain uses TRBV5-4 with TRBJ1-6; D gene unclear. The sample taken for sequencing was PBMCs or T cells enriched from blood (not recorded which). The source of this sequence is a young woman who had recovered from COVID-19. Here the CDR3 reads CASSLAKEVNSPLHF. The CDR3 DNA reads TGTGCCAGCAGCTTGGCCAAGGAGGTTAATTCACCCCTCCACTTT. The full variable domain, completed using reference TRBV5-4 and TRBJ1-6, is ETGVTQSPTHLIKTRGQQVTLRCSSQSGHNTVSWYQQALGQGPQFIFQYYREEENGRGNFPPRFSGLQFPNYSSELNVNALELDDSALYLCASSLAKEVNSPLHFGNGTRLTVT.